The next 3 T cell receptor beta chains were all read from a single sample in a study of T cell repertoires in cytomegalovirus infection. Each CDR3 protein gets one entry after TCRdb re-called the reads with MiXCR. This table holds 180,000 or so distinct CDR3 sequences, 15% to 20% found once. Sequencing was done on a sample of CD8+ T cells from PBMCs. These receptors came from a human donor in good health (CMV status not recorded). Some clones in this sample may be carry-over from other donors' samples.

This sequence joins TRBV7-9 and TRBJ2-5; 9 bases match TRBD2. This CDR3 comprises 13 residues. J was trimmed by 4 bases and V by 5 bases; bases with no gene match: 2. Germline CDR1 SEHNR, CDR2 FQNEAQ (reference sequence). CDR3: CASSRGGAETQYF. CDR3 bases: TGTGCCAGCAGCCGCGGGGGGGCAGAGACCCAGTACTTC.

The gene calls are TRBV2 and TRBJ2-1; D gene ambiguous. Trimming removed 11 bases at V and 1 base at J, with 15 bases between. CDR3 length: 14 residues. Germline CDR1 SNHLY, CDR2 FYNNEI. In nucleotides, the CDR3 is TGTGCCGGCTTCGTTTCGGAATCCTACAATGAGCAGTTCTTC. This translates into CAGFVSESYNEQFF.

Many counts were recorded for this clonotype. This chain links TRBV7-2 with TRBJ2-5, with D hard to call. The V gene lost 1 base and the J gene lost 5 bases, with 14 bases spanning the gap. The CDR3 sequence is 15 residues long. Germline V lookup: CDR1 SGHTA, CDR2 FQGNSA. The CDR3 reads CASSLGAQDLETQYF. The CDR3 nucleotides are TGTGCCAGCAGCTTAGGTGCACAAGATTTGGAGACCCAGTACTTC.